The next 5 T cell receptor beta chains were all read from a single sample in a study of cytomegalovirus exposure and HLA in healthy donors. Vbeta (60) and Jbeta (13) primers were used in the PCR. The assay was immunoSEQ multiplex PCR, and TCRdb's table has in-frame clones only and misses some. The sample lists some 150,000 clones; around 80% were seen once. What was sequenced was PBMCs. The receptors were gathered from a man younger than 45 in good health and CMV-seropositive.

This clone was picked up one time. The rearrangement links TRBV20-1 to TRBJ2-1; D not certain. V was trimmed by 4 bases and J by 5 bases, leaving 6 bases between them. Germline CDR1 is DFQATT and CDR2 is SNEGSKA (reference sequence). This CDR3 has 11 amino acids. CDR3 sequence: CSANIDNEQFF. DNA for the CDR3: TGCAGTGCTAACATCGACAATGAGCAGTTCTTC.

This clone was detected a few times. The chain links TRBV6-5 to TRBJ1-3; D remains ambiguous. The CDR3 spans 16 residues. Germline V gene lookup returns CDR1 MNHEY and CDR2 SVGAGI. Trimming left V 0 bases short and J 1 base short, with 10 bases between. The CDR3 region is CASSYSGGRSGNTIYF. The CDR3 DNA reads TGTGCCAGCAGTTACTCGGGAGGAAGGTCTGGAAACACCATATATTTT.

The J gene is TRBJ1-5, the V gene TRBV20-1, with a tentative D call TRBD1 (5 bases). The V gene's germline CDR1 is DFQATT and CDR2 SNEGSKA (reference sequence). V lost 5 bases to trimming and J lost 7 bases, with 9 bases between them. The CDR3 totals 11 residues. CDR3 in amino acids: CSARGSQPQHF. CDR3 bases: TGCAGTGCTCGGGGGTCCCAGCCCCAGCATTTT.

CDR3: CAWSVIRASGRASLYEQYF. The CDR3 coding sequence is TGTGCCTGGAGTGTAATTAGGGCTAGCGGGAGGGCCTCTCTCTACGAGCAGTACTTC. This chain connects TRBV30 to TRBJ2-7, with 12 bases that match TRBD2. Germline V gene lookup returns CDR1 GTSNPN and CDR2 SVGIG (reference sequence). With V trimmed by 0 bases and J by 3 bases, 15 bases remained unmatched. The CDR3 loop spans 19 amino acids.

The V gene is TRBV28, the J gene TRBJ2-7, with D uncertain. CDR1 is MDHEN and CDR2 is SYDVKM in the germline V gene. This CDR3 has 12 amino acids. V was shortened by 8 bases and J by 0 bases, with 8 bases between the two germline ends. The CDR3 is CASQHRSYEQYF. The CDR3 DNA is TGTGCCAGCCAACACCGCTCCTACGAGCAGTACTTC.